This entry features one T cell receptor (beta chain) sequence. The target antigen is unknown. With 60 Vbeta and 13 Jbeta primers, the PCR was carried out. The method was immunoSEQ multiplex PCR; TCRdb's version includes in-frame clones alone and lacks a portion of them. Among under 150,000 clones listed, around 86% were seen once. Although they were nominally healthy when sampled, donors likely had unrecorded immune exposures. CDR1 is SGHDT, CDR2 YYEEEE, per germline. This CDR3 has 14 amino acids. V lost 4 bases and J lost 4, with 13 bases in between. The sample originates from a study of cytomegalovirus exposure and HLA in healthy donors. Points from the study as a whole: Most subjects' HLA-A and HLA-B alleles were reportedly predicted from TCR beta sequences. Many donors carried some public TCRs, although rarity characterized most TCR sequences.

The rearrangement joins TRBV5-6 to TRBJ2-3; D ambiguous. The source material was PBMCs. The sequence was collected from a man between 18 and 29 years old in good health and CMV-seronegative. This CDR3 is CASSLPLGSDTQYF. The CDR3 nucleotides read TGTGCCAGCAGCCTTCCTCTGGGCTCAGATACGCAGTATTTT. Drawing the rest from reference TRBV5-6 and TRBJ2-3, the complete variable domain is DAGVTQSPTHLIKTRGQQVTLRCSPKSGHDTVSWYQQALGQGPQFIFQYYEEEERQRGNFPDRFSGHQFPNYSSELNVNALLLGDSALYLCASSLPLGSDTQYFGPGTRLTVL.